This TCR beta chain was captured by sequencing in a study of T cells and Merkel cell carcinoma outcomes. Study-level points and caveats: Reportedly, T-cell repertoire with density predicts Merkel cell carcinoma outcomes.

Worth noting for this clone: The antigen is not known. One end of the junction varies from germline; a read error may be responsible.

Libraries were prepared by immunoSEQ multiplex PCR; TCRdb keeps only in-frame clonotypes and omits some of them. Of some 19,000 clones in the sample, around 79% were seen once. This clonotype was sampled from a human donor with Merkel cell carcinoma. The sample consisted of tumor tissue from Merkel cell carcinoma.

In nucleotides, the CDR3 is TGTGTCAGCAGTGCTCAGGGGTGGTTGCAGCCCCAGCATTTT. It encodes CVSSAQGWLQPQHF. The rearrangement joins TRBV25-1 to TRBJ1-5, with D perhaps matching TRBD1 (6 bases). The CDR3 has 14 amino acids. CDR1 and CDR2 (germline): MGHDK, SYGVNS. The full variable domain, with the rest looked up from reference TRBV25-1 and TRBJ1-5, is EADIYQTPRYLVIGTGKKITLECSQTMGHDKMYWYQQDPGMELHLIHYSYGVNSTEKGDLSSESTVSRIRTEHFPLTLESARPSHTSQYLCVSSAQGWLQPQHFGDGTRLSIL.